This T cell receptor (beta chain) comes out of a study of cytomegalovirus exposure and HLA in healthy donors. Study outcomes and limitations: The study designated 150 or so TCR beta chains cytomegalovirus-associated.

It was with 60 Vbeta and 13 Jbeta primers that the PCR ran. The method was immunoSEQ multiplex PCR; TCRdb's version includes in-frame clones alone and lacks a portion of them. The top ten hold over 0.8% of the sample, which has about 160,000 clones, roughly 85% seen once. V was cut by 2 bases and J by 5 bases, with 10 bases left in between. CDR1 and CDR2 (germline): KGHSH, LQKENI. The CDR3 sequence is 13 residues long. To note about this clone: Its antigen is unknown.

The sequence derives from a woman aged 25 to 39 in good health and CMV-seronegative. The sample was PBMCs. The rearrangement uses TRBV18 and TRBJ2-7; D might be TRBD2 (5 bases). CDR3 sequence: CASSPGSNNEQYF. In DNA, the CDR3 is TGTGCCAGCTCACCAGGGAGTAACAACGAGCAGTACTTC.